The entry below describes one T cell receptor (beta chain). Sequence at one end of the junction differs from germline and may be a read error. TCRdb ran MiXCR on the PCR reads. Among fewer than 25,000 clones listed, over 9% were seen once. Before thyroid surgery, none of the patients had received any treatment. The germline gives CDR1 MNHEY, CDR2 SMNVEV (reference sequence). The CDR3 totals 15 residues. This specimen comes from a study of metastatic and nonmetastatic thyroid tumors. This clonotype was sampled from a female donor with papillary thyroid cancer or a benign thyroid nodule (not recorded which). Some clones in this sample may be carry-over from other donors' samples. The specimen sequenced was blood. The chain joins TRBV27 to TRBJ2-3, with unresolved D. The CDR3 sequence: CAISLLAGFTDTQYF. Here the CDR3 DNA reads TGTGCCATCAGTTTACTGGCCGGGTTCACAGATACGCAGTATTTT.